This T cell receptor beta chain stems from a study of human T cells and chemical hapten exposure. Authors' processing steps: TCR counts had a median of approximately 87,000 per sample and spanned 23,224 to 690,600. TCRdb re-derived calls from the RACE reads in MiXCR, one entry per CDR3 protein. The V and J calls, along with clone size, are taken from TCRdb and not from the paper's own processing. The table has tens of thousands of distinct CDR3 sequences, 10% seen once; the top ten hold roughly 6%. The time point is: pre-sensitization, week 0. Documented treatment: therapeutic diphenylcyclopropenone sensitization with weekly scalp DPC. Patch tests were applied only after blood draws. The study's findings and limits: TCRs exceeding 1 in 1000 frequency stayed unchanged with DPC sensitization.

About this clonotype itself: Antigen: not known.

The TCR sequence derives from a young man with alopecia areata. Some clones in this sample may be carry-over from other donors' samples. The sequencing here drew on whole blood, taken in connection with sensitization to the hapten diphenylcyclopropenone (DPC).

The chain's CDR3 is CASSLGPGTSGRVHEQFF. For the CDR3, the DNA is TGTGCCAGCAGTTTGGGCCCCGGGACTAGCGGGAGGGTCCATGAGCAGTTCTTC. This chain links TRBV12-3 or TRBV12-4 with TRBJ2-1, with 16 positions matching TRBD2. The CDR3 runs to 18 residues. J lost 8 bases, V lost 3 bases, and 10 bases had no gene match.